The present entry profiles one TCR beta chain with its context. The data are from a study of metastatic and nonmetastatic thyroid tumors. All patients were treatment-naive before thyroid surgery. As processed by the authors: A classifier for distant metastasis in papillary thyroid cancer was constructed using CDR3 differences observed across clinicopathological groups. TCRdb re-called clones from the PCR reads using MiXCR. V and J calls and clone size were set by TCRdb, not the authors. The sample has around 61,000 clones, 25% to 30% seen once. Germline V gene sequence: CDR1 GTSNPN, CDR2 SVGIG (reference sequence). V was trimmed by 2 bases and J by 7 bases, leaving 9 bases between them. This CDR3 has 12 residues.

This sequence originates from a female donor with papillary thyroid cancer or a benign thyroid nodule (not recorded which). Some clones in this sample may be carry-over from other donors' samples. V usage is TRBV30 and J usage is TRBJ1-5, with D perhaps matching TRBD1 (5 bases). Sequencing input: blood. CDR3 loop: CAWSQGAQPQHF. In nucleotides, the CDR3 is TGTGCCTGGAGTCAGGGTGCCCAGCCCCAGCATTTT. Complete variable domain (other parts from reference TRBV30 and TRBJ1-5): SQTIHQWPATLVQPVGSPLSLECTVEGTSNPNLYWYRQAAGRGLQLLFYSVGIGQISSEVPQNLSASRPQDRQFILSSKKLLLSDSGFYLCAWSQGAQPQHFGDGTRLSIL.